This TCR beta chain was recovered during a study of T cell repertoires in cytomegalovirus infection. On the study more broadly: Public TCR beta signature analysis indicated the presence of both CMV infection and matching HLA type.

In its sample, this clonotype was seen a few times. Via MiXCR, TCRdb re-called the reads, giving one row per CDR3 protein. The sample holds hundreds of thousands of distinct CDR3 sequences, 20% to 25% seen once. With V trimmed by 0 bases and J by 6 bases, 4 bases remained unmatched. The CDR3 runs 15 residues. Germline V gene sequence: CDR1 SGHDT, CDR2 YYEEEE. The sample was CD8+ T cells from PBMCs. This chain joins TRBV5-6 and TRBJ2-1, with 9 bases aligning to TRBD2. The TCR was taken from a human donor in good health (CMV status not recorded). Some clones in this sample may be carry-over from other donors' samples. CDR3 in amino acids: CASSLGAGGGNEQFF. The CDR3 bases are TGTGCCAGCAGCTTGGGAGCGGGGGGAGGCAATGAGCAGTTCTTC.